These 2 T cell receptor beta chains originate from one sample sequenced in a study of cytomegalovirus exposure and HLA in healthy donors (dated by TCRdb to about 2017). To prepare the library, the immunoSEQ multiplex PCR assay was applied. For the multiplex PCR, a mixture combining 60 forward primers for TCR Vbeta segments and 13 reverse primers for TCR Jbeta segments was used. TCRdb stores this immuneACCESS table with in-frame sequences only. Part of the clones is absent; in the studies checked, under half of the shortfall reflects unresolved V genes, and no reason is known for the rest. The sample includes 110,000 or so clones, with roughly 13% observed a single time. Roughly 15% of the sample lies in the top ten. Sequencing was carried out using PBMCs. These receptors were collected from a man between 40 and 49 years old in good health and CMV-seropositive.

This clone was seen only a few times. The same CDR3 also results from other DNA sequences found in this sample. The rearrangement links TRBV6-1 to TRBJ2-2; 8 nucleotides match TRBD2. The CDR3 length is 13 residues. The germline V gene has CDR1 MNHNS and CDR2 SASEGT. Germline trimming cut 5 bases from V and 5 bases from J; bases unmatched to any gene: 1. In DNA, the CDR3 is TGTGCCAGCAGTAGCGGGAGAACCGGGGAGCTGTTTTTT. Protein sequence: CASSSGRTGELFF.

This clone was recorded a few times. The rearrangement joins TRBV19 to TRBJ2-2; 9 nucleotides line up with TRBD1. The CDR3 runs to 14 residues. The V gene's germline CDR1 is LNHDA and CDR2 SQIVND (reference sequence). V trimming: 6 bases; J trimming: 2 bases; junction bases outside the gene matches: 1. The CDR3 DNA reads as TGTGCCAGTAGGGACAGGGGAAACACCGGGGAGCTGTTTTTT. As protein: CASRDRGNTGELFF.